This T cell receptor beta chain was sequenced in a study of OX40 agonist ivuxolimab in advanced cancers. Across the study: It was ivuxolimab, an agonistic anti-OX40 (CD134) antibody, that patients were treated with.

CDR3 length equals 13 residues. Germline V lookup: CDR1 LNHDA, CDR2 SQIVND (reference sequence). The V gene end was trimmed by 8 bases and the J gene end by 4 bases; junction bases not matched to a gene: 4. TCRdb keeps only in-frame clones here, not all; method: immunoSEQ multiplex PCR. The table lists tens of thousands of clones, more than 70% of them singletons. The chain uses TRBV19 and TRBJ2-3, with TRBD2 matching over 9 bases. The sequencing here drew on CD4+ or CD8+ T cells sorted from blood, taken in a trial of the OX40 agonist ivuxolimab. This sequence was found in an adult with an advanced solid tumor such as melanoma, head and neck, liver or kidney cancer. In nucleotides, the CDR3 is TGTGCCAGTGCGGGGGGGCCCGCAGATACGCAGTATTTT. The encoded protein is CASAGGPADTQYF.